The present T cell receptor beta chain was sequenced within a study of shared clonotypes between healthy human individuals. CDR3 size: 11 residues. V lost 5 bases, J lost 4 bases, and 8 bases lay in between. Germline-derived CDR1 and CDR2 are GTSNPN and SVGIG (reference sequence). Here immunoSEQ multiplex PCR was the method, and the copy in TCRdb shows in-frame clones only, minus some. Counted here are 2 million or so clones, approximately 95% occurring once; the ten biggest clones make up approximately 1.2%. Naive-designated CD8 cells lacked CD45RO, were positively enriched for CCR7, and omitted terminally differentiated effector memory CD45RA+ cells. This clone was seen many times.

This chain joins TRBV30 and TRBJ1-2, with D perhaps TRBD1 (5 bases). Sequencing was done on a sample of naive CD8+ T cells sorted from blood. This receptor was taken from a man younger than 30 in good health. Written as DNA, the CDR3 is TGTGCCTGGGGGCAGGGCTATGGCTACACCTTC. Translation: CAWGQGYGYTF.